This T cell receptor beta chain emerged from a study of T cells in Graves' hyperthyroidism and ophthalmopathy. This clonotype occurred a few times. Its specificity is unknown. The diagnoses drew upon clinical symptoms, serum thyroxine and TRAb, thyroid ultrasound and orbital computed tomography. General observations from the study: In validation, the model predicted ophthalmopathy. These predictions came a median roughly six months before onset.

RNA transcripts served as the template for amplifying TCR beta CDR3 regions. The HTBI set primed first-round TCR CDR3 RT-PCR. MiXCR, run by TCRdb on the multiplex PCR reads, gives a single entry per CDR3 protein. The table records about 250,000 distinct CDR3 sequences, about 20% of them present only once. Germline V gene lookup returns CDR1 LGHDT and CDR2 YNNKEL (reference sequence). Trimming pared 6 bases from V and 2 bases from J, leaving 8 bases between. The CDR3 is made up of 14 amino acids. This rearrangement joins TRBV3-1 to TRBJ2-6; D call uncertain. Sequenced: blood. This TCR was sampled from a man younger than 40 with Graves' ophthalmopathy. CDR3 bases: TGTGCCAGCAGTTTGACTGCTGGGGCCAACGTCCTGACTTTC. This translates into CASSLTAGANVLTF.